The entry below gives a single TCR beta chain sequence along with its context. This clone was recorded at least ten times. Its specific antigen is unknown. Qualities for individual bases were not recorded, and no much larger clone is one base off. In light of the paper, this sample's treatment or condition label describes: high-dose cyclophosphamide on days +3 and +4 as single-agent GVHD prophylaxis. PTCy patients received busulfan and fludarabine conditioning, a related or unrelated marrow graft, and cyclophosphamide on days +3 and +4. PTCy-treated patients came from a prospective multi-institutional clinical trial. Peripheral blood and bone marrow mononuclear cells were isolated by Ficoll-Hypaque density centrifugation and were cryopreserved. Inclusive of the bounding cysteine and phenylalanine, the CDR3 is 17 residues long. Only the CDR3 region is kept as DNA, spanning 51 bases read in frame from base 1. V and J are trimmed by 0 bases and 10 bases, and the gene matches miss 12 bases of the junction. The germline V gene supplies CDR1 SGHRS and CDR2 YFSETQ.

TRB sequencing used genomic DNA with the immunoSEQ assay at survey resolution or the hsTCRB kit. The paper's data handling went like this. The immunoSEQ software was used for initial read processing, and the LymphoSeq R package was used for repertoire analyses. Clonality was calculated as 1 minus normalized Shannon entropy, and the Gini coefficient was also calculated for each TRB dataset. Phenotypes of unsorted samples were inferred by mapping TRB sequences from sorted subsets of the recipient or donor onto the same recipient's unsorted samples. Sourced from immuneACCESS, this table was stored by TCRdb with only in-frame sequences that have V and J called. A share of the clones is absent; for the studies checked, an unresolved V gene accounts for under half, and the remainder has no known explanation. V and J calls and clone size are given by that table; D and trimming were obtained from the DNA. The table puts about 25,000 clones in this sample, none counted just once. The ten top clones hold 1.8% of the sample.

These data come from a study of T cells after posttransplantation cyclophosphamide (dated by TCRdb to the mid-2010s). For context, the study as a whole: T cell repertoire reconstitution was tracked by TRB sequencing after myeloablative bone marrow transplantation in which posttransplantation cyclophosphamide was used as GVHD prophylaxis. Samples from around 40 PTCy-treated patients and approximately 16 related bone marrow donors of those patients were subjected to antigen receptor sequencing. Because TRA and TRB clonality correlated tightly in 8 to 10 samples, the subsequent TCR analyses were limited to TRB only. Blood from all 30 or so PTCy patients with 1-year posttransplant specimens was subjected to TRB sequencing. Up to about 3 additional blood samples from 2 to 5.2 years after transplant were also TRB-sequenced in 3 patients, as was pretransplant blood from a handful of patients. Public TRB sequences were compared against a database of over 3,000 sequences linked to responses to pathogens, tumor antigens, self-antigens and alloantigens. Study-wide conclusions, independent of this receptor: At 1-2 months, donor-recipient similarity was low but rose over the first year, and the later blood repertoires were often dominated by donor CD8+ memory clones. The TRB repertoires of T cells infiltrating skin or GI tract showed only limited overlap with the TRB repertoires of T cells in blood. Across roughly 48 patients, TRB clonality was highly associated with recipient CMV seropositivity and CMV reactivation, and diversity in PTCy patients was similar to diversity in CNI/methotrexate controls.

The sequencing used PBMCs, collected after allogeneic stem cell transplant with posttransplant cyclophosphamide. This sequence originates from a male patient aged 18-30 years who received an allogeneic stem cell transplant from a related donor, was CMV-positive, and had no GVHD. After a transplant, certain T cells may trace back to the graft donor. The sequence joins TRBV5-1 to TRBJ2-1, with TRBD2 matching 11 junction bases. The sequenced DNA is TGCGCCAGCAGCTTGGAGAAGAGACTAGCGGGACTTTACGAGCAGTTCTTC. This gives the protein CASSLEKRLAGLYEQFF.